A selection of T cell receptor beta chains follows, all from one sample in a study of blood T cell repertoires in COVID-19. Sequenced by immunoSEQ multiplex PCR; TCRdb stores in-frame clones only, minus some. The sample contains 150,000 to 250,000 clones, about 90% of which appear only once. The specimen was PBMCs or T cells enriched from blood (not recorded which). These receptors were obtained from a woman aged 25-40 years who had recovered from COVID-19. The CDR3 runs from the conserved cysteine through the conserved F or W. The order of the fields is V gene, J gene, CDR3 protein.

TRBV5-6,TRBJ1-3,CASSVQGNTIYF
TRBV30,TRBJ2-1,CACSGTSGGPLKYNEQFF
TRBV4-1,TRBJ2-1,CASSQGFQGLSSYNEQFF
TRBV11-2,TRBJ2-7,CASSLGEAYEQYF
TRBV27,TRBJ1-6,CASSSRPFGVPLHF
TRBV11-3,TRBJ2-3,CASSLDGRGADTQYF
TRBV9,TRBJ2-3,CASSPRTATDTQYF
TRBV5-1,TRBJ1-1,CASSFGGNTEAFF
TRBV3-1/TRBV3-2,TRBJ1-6,CASSQGAGPNSPLHF
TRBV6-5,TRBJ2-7,CASSEGGSWEQYF
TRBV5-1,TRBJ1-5,CASSLGAGEGYQPQHF
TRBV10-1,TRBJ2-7,CASGDTPGSEYEQYF
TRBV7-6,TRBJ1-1,CASSFEKGGTEAFF
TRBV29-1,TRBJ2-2,CSVEGQLNTGELFF
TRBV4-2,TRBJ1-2,CASSQAGTAGYGYTF
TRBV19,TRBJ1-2,CASSPPGGRGNYGYTF
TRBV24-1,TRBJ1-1,CATSTGGTEAFF
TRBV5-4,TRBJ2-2,CASSLAAGVGTGELFF
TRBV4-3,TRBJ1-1,CASSQDTGTGEAFF
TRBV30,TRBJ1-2,CAWRDVGTAFYGYTF
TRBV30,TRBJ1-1,CACLRGSRPNTEAFF
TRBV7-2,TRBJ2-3,CASSPQNGGTQYF
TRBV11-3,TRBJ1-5,CASSPNSNQPQHF
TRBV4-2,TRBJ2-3,CASSQEGSGGAVDTQYF
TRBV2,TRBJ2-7,CASSGRTSGDTYEQYF
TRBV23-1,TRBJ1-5,CASSQSNEDRGLVNQPQHF
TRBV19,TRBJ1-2,CASSMPGTEEYGYTF
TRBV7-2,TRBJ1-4,CASSPRTGTGEKLFF
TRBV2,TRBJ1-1,CASIVVPGLLNTEAFF
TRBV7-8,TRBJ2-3,CASRPGQGSDTQYF
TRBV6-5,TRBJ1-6,CASSSQGTGYNSPLHF
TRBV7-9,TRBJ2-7,CASSPIGGASSYEQYF
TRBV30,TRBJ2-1,CAWNSGGIERNEQFF
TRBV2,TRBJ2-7,CASRGRQGSSYEQYF
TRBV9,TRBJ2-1,CASSVVLGLAGGNEQFF
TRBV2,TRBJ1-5,CASRRDQPQHF
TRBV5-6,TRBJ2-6,CASSLPRAGANVLTF
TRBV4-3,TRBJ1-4,CASSQDPSFNEKLFF
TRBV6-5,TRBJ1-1,CASSFTGGTEAFF